This T cell receptor (beta chain) originates from a study of T cell responses to AZD1222 COVID-19 vaccine. Study-wide points: Clonal diversity was possibly underestimated, and the donors were mostly white British, with more females.

The CDR3 runs to 16 residues. Germline assignment: CDR1 SNHLY and CDR2 FYNNEI. V dropped 1 base and J dropped 8; count of bases not matched to a gene: 7. The repertoire was sequenced with immunoSEQ multiplex PCR; TCRdb's copy has only in-frame clones and lacks some. Of 90,000 to 130,000 clones listed, 70% to 90% are singletons. With regard to this clone: Its specificity is unknown.

The starting material was peripheral blood, obtained on day 0 of AZD1222 vaccination. The TCR originated in an adult in good health. This chain links TRBV2 with TRBJ2-1; 11 bases are a match to TRBD2. CDR3 sequence: CASSEGSGGAFDEQFF. The DNA for the CDR3 is TGTGCCAGCAGTGAAGGTAGCGGGGGGGCCTTCGATGAGCAGTTCTTC.